This TCR beta chain comes out of a study of Tregs in tolerant kidney transplant recipients. This CDR3 contains 13 residues. V was shortened by 6 bases and J by 3 bases, with 12 bases between the two germline ends. CDR1 and CDR2 from the germline V gene are LNHDA and SQIVND (reference sequence). For this clone: What it binds is not known. Read sequence stops 3 residues before the CDR3 end, and the germline J gene provides the missing end.

Here immunoSEQ multiplex PCR was the method, and the copy in TCRdb shows in-frame clones only, minus some. This sample's table reports roughly 32,000 clones. Points from the study as a whole: Few patients were studied, so findings need validation in larger groups.

This TCR was recovered from a human donor who received a combined kidney and bone marrow transplant. Here the sequenced sample was CD8+ T cells from blood, taken before the transplant. The chain is built from TRBV19 and TRBJ2-7; D might be TRBD1 (5 bases). The DNA read from the CDR3 is TGTGCCAGTAGCATCCGACAGTTCTACGAG. Translated, it gives CASSIRQFYE. The full CDR3 is CASSIRQFYEQYF.